This entry lists 17 T cell receptor beta chains sequenced from one sample in a study of T cell repertoires in cytomegalovirus infection. TCRdb re-analysed the reads in MiXCR, keeping a single row per CDR3 protein. Seen here are some 940,000 distinct CDR3 sequences, roughly 31% observed once, and the top ten hold over 10%. Their target antigens are unknown. Sequencing was performed on cultured CD8+ T cells from PBMCs, taken from culture after CMV antigen stimulation. The receptors originated from a human donor in good health (CMV status not recorded). Some clones in this sample may be carry-over from other donors' samples.

This clonotype has a count of ten or more. The rearrangement joins TRBV7-9 to TRBJ2-5; weak D call: TRBD2 (5 bases). The CDR3 runs 14 residues. The germline V gene has CDR1 SEHNR and CDR2 FQNEAQ (reference sequence). The V and J ends lost 3 bases and 2 bases respectively, with 10 bases between them. The CDR3 coding sequence is TGTGCCAGCAGCTTCCTCCGGGGACAAGAGACCCAGTACTTC. It specifies CASSFLRGQETQYF.

This clonotype was recorded once. The chain employs TRBV5-6 and TRBJ2-1; D assignment may be TRBD1 or TRBD2 (5 bases each). Germline CDR1 and CDR2: SGHDT and YYEEEE. CDR3 length: 14 residues. Trimming removed 4 bases at V and 7 bases at J, with 15 bases between. This CDR3 is CASSPGRALNEQFF. The CDR3 DNA reads as TGTGCCAGCAGCCCGGGACGGGCCTTGAATGAGCAGTTCTTC.

Comments on this clonotype: At one of its ends the junction is not consistent with the germline gene, which may arise from a read error. The V call is TRBV5-6, the J call TRBJ1-1; D call uncertain. The CDR3 covers 15 residues. The germline CDR1 and CDR2 sequences are SGHDT and YYEEEE. CDR3 coding DNA: TGTGCCAGCAGCTCCCCTTGGACGGTGAACAGTAAAGCTCTCTTT. It yields the protein CASSSPWTVNSKALF.

This rearrangement joins TRBV6-2 or TRBV6-3 to TRBJ2-5; weak D call: TRBD2 (5 bases). Germline assignment: CDR1 MNHEY and CDR2 SVGEGT. Trimming left V 5 bases short and J 0 bases short, with 13 bases between. The CDR3 is 15 amino acids. The CDR3 loop reads CASSHERRYQETQYF. DNA of the CDR3: TGTGCCAGCAGTCACGAGAGGAGGTACCAAGAGACCCAGTACTTC.

This clonotype appeared a single time. The chain couples TRBV29-1 to TRBJ2-5, with TRBD1 matching 9 bases. V trimming: 4 bases; J trimming: 5 bases; junction bases outside the gene matches: 11. The CDR3 has 15 amino acids. CDR1 and CDR2 from the germline V gene are SQVTM and ANQGSEA. Here the CDR3 reads CSVVPGQGRGETQYF. The CDR3 bases are TGCAGCGTTGTCCCGGGACAGGGTCGTGGGGAGACCCAGTACTTC.

This clonotype appeared a single time. The gene calls are TRBV20-1 and TRBJ2-1, with D possibly TRBD2 on 6 matching bases. The V gene's germline CDR1 is DFQATT and CDR2 SNEGSKA (reference sequence). The V and J ends lost 5 bases and 2 bases respectively, with 16 bases between them. This CDR3 has 15 amino acids. The CDR3 here is CSAPLDWGAYNEQFF. The CDR3 DNA reads as TGCAGTGCTCCCCTAGACTGGGGGGCCTACAATGAGCAGTTCTTC.

About this clonotype: A read error may account for a junction end that differs from germline. The J gene is TRBJ2-5, the V gene TRBV12-3 or TRBV12-4, with 11 positions matching TRBD1. The CDR3 has 15 residues. CDR3 sequence (DNA): TGTGCCAACAGTCCTGGGACAGGGGGTTTGGAGACCCAGTACTTC. It codes for CANSPGTGGLETQYF.

This clonotype was counted between two and nine times. This rearrangement joins TRBV28 to TRBJ2-3; 10 bases are a match to TRBD2. The germline V gene encodes CDR1 MDHEN and CDR2 SYDVKM. The CDR3 is 15 residues long. The trim removed 7 bases at V and 2 bases at J, leaving 6 bases unmatched. CDR3 sequence (DNA): TGTGCCAGCACCCAACTAGCGGGGCTCACAGATACGCAGTATTTT. Translating it yields CASTQLAGLTDTQYF.

This clonotype has a handful of counts. The CDR3 protein is CASSRGLADTQYF. As DNA, the CDR3 is TGTGCCAGCAGTAGGGGACTGGCAGATACGCAGTATTTT. The V and J genes are TRBV6-6 and TRBJ2-3, with a tentative D call TRBD2 (6 bases). Trimming left V 5 bases short and J 4 bases short, with 10 bases between. The CDR3 is made up of 13 amino acids. CDR1 is MNHNY, CDR2 SVGAGI, per germline (reference sequence).

To note about this clonotype: The CDR3 does not close with the conserved phenylalanine or tryptophan, likely indicating a read error. The genes are TRBV7-6 and TRBJ1-6; D possibly corresponds to TRBD1 (6 bases). Germline CDR1 SGHVS, CDR2 FNYEAQ. The CDR3 spans 15 residues. V was shortened by 0 bases and J by 7 bases, with 10 bases between the two germline ends. CDR3 region: CASSLAWGTNSPLHL. CDR3 DNA sequence: TGTGCCAGCAGCTTAGCTTGGGGGACAAATTCACCCCTCCACCTT.

This clonotype has only a few counts. The J gene is TRBJ2-1, the V gene TRBV11-2; no clear D gene. The germline gives CDR1 SGHAT, CDR2 FQNNGV. The CDR3 is 15 amino acids. V shed 3 bases and J shed 3 bases, with 12 bases lying between them. Here the CDR3 DNA reads TGTGCCAGCAGCTTTCAATACTTAGTCTACAATGAGCAGTTCTTC. This translates into CASSFQYLVYNEQFF.

The chain has TRBV12-3 or TRBV12-4 and TRBJ2-5; 7 bases agree with TRBD1. The V gene end was trimmed by 5 bases and the J gene end by 4 bases; junction bases not matched to a gene: 10. The length of the CDR3 is 15 residues. As DNA, the CDR3 is TGTGCCAGCAGTGGACAGGTCCCGGGGCCAGAGACCCAGTACTTC. This encodes CASSGQVPGPETQYF.

This sequence joins TRBV23-1 and TRBJ1-5; D gene unclear. TRBV23-1 is annotated as an ORF whose role is uncertain. There are 15 residues in the CDR3. The germline V and J ends were trimmed by 7 bases and 0 bases, with 13 bases remaining between them. CDR3 region: CASMGLGYSNQPQHF. The CDR3 DNA reads as TGCGCCAGCATGGGCCTAGGATATAGCAATCAGCCCCAGCATTTT.

The J gene is TRBJ2-3, the V gene TRBV6-1; 8 bases fit TRBD1. Germline trimming cut 4 bases from V and 0 bases from J; bases unmatched to any gene: 6. Germline-derived CDR1 and CDR2 are MNHNS and SASEGT. This CDR3 has 16 amino acids. CDR3 sequence reads: CASSGGTGYSTDTQYF. The CDR3, as DNA: TGTGCCAGCAGTGGGGGGACAGGATATAGCACAGATACGCAGTATTTT.

This clonotype has a count of ten or more. This CDR3 reads CASSPWTGGNTEAFF. DNA for the CDR3: TGTGCCAGCAGTCCCTGGACAGGGGGGAACACTGAAGCTTTCTTT. V and J are TRBV7-6 and TRBJ1-1; TRBD1 agrees at 10 bases. The V gene end was trimmed by 6 bases and the J gene end by 1 base; junction bases not matched to a gene: 5. The CDR3 has 15 amino acids. Germline CDR1 SGHVS, CDR2 FNYEAQ. The full variable domain, completed using reference TRBV7-6 and TRBJ1-1, is GAGVSQSPRYKVTKRGQDVALRCDPISGHVSLYWYRQALGQGPEFLTYFNYEAQQDKSGLPNDRFSAERPEGSISTLTIQRTEQRDSAMYRCASSPWTGGNTEAFFGQGTRLTVV.

The chain employs TRBV25-1 and TRBJ2-1, with D uncertain. CDR3 length equals 15 residues. Per germline, CDR1 MGHDK and CDR2 SYGVNS. Trimming removed 3 bases from V and 5 bases from J, with 14 bases in between. The CDR3 is CASSELSRDNNEQFF. CDR3 sequence (DNA): TGTGCCAGCAGTGAGTTGTCCCGAGACAACAATGAGCAGTTCTTC.

This clonotype was picked up a small number of times. This chain uses TRBV5-5 with TRBJ2-1, with 12 nucleotides matching TRBD2. Germline CDR1 SGHKS, CDR2 YYEKEE (reference sequence). This CDR3 contains 20 residues. V trimming: 2 bases; J trimming: 8 bases; junction bases outside the gene matches: 20. DNA for the CDR3: TGTGCCAGCAGCTTCCTAGGGCCAGGTGGACTAGCGGGGCTTCGCGATGAGCAGTTCTTC. Its translation is CASSFLGPGGLAGLRDEQFF.